This TCR beta chain was recovered during a study of blood T cell repertoires in COVID-19. The assay was immunoSEQ multiplex PCR, and TCRdb's table has in-frame clones only and misses some. Of 150,000 to 200,000 clones listed, around 83% are singletons. Seattle patients were enrolled while actively infected and followed longitudinally. From germline, CDR1 is SGHRS and CDR2 YFSETQ. Between the trimmed V and J ends, which lost 4 bases and 7 bases, there was a span of 21 bases. The CDR3 length is 15 residues. This chain links TRBV5-1 with TRBJ2-7; possible D gene TRBD1, 6 bases. The source is a woman in her sixties or seventies with COVID-19, enrolled during active disease. The sample consisted of peripheral blood. CDR3 coding DNA: TGCGCCAGCAGCCCGGCGGCGCAGGGGATCGGGGAGCAGTACTTC. Translated, it gives CASSPAAQGIGEQYF.